This T cell receptor (beta chain) was recovered during a study of blood T cells in healthy people across ages (dated by TCRdb to the mid-2010s). Looking at the study overall: In model experiments, template switching captured roughly one uniquely barcoded TCR beta cDNA molecule for every two T cells. The study measured age-related changes in TCR beta repertoire diversity using deep sequencing normalized with unique cDNA molecular identifiers. Four age groups were formed from the donors: young (average approximately 15 years), middle-aged (around 39), aged (62) and long-lived (around 80). To avoid experimental bias, donors of different ages were randomly spread across the sequencing lanes. For two donors (one aged 18 to 30 and one aged 80 or older), the study analyzed two additional independent replicas of 1 million unique cDNA reads from the same blood draw.

Comment on this clonotype: Its antigen is still unknown. One end of the junction does not line up with germline, which may come from a read error.

Systemically healthy Caucasian individuals from Russia, around 39 in total and aged about 6 to 90 years, were included as donors. Ten milliliters of peripheral blood were drawn from each donor into EDTA-treated Vacutainer tubes. PBMCs were isolated by Ficoll-Paque density-gradient centrifugation, with at least 7 million obtained per sample. Total RNA, at least 6 micrograms per sample, was extracted from PBMCs with Trizol reagent. Naive CD45RAhigh/CD27high T cell percentages were measured by flow cytometry on a PBMC aliquot from every donor. Points the paper makes about the study in general: As age increased, observed TCR beta diversity per million T cells dropped in a roughly linear way, and a significant reduction was already evident by age approximately 40. Estimates of total diversity from one million sequenced T cells were regarded as lower bounds and underestimates. Because profiling used bulk unsorted PBMCs, naive and antigen-experienced compartments could not be compared conclusively. The long-lived group showed more naive CD4+ T cells, fewer expanded clones and increased TCR diversity than the aged group, suggesting age selection. Observed TCR beta diversity correlated strongly with the percentage of naive T cells measured by flow cytometry. Donor CMV infection status was unknown, potentially confounding age-related changes in expanded clonotypes.

Counted from cysteine to phenylalanine, this CDR3 has 13 amino acids. Only CDR3 DNA is held: 39 bases, read in frame from base 1. CDR1 SQVTM and CDR2 ANQGSEA were looked up in the germline V gene. Library creation used 5' RACE. A second 7 to 11 cycle PCR used a sample-barcoded 5' primer and a J-beta primer mix. A template-switch 5' adaptor carrying 12 random nucleotides introduced a unique molecular identifier onto each TCR beta cDNA molecule. Each sample yielded at least 3 million CDR3-containing paired-end reads. First-strand cDNA was synthesized from all RNA with the Mint cDNA synthesis kit, primed by a TRBC-specific oligonucleotide. All cDNA was treated with uracil-DNA glycosylase and then went through a first 18-cycle PCR with the universal primers M1SS and BC2_uni_R. The paper's processing steps were these. Normalization of each sample was performed by random selection of 1 million high-quality reads, each carrying a distinct molecular identifier. Instead of being binned into consensus sequences, reads that shared molecular identifiers were thrown out. MiTCR, with a Q25 quality threshold and the strictest error-elimination algorithm, was used for CDR3 identification, clonotype clustering and error correction. Lower-bound total TCR beta diversity was estimated with a nonparametric unseen species model using Euler transformation. TCRdb reanalyzed the raw reads on its own, using fastp at Q25 for trimming and MiXCR for clone calling, and kept in-frame beta chains. Entries that share a CDR3 protein sequence are merged under the most common genes and DNA. The V and J calls come from TCRdb's annotation, not from the publication. Present in this sample are fewer than 2 million distinct CDR3 sequences, more than 35% of which were seen just once. The ten biggest clones cover approximately 22% of the sample.

Sequencing input: blood. This receptor was obtained from a human donor in good health. The chain links TRBV29-1 with TRBJ1-1; TRBD1 fits 8 bases in the junction. The CDR3 loop reads CSVRGQAATETFF. In nucleotide form, the sequence is TGCAGCGTTCGGGGACAGGCGGCCACTGAAACTTTCTTT.